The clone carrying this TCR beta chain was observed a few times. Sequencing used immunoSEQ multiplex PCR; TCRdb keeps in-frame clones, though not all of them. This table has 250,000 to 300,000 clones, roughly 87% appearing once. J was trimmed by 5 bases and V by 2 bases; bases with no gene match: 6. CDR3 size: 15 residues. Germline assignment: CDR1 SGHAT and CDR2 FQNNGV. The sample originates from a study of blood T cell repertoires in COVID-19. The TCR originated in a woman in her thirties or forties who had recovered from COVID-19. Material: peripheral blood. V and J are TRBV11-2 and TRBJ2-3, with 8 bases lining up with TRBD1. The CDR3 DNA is TGTGCCAGCAGCTTACGCCCAGGGGGCAGAGATACGCAGTATTTT. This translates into CASSLRPGGRDTQYF.